These 17 T cell receptor beta chains originate from one sample sequenced in a study of cytomegalovirus exposure and HLA in healthy donors. The PCR employed 60 Vbeta primers together with 13 Jbeta primers. Repertoires were generated with immunoSEQ multiplex PCR, while TCRdb's copy carries only in-frame clones and drops some. The profile shows roughly 290,000 clones, 85% to 90% of them singletons. The material sequenced was PBMCs. The receptors here all came from a woman aged 18-29 years in good health and CMV-seronegative.

About this clone itself: The junction and the germline gene differ at one end; a read error may be behind it. The V gene is TRBV7-9, the J gene TRBJ1-2; D remains ambiguous. CDR1 is SEHNR and CDR2 is FQNEAQ in the germline V gene (reference sequence). The CDR3 loop spans 13 amino acids. This CDR3 reads CSSSLFPSYGYTF. The CDR3 DNA sequence: TGTTCCAGCAGCTTATTTCCATCCTATGGCTACACCTTC.

The chain combines TRBV6-1 with TRBJ1-2, with 10 bases lining up with TRBD1. The CDR3 spans 14 residues. Germline V gives CDR1 MNHNS, CDR2 SASEGT. Trimming removed 6 bases from V and 4 bases from J; junction bases left unmatched: 5. CDR3 bases: TGTGCCAGCAGGCCGGGACAGGGGATCTATGGCTACACCTTC. This translates into CASRPGQGIYGYTF.

This chain uses TRBV19 with TRBJ2-3; TRBD2 aligns across 12 bases. Per germline, CDR1 LNHDA and CDR2 SQIVND (reference sequence). CDR3 length: 16 residues. V dropped 5 bases and J dropped 2; count of bases not matched to a gene: 5. The CDR3 nucleotides read TGTGCCAGTAGTTCCAGGACTAGCGGGGCCACAGATACGCAGTATTTT. The encoded protein is CASSSRTSGATDTQYF.

This clone was detected only a few times. This sequence joins TRBV9 and TRBJ1-1; D is undetermined. CDR1 and CDR2 from the germline V gene are SGDLS and YYNGEE. The CDR3 loop spans 15 amino acids. V was cut by 1 base and J by 7 bases, with 17 bases left in between. CDR3 in DNA: TGTGCCAGCAGCGTATTGGACGGAGGACCTTTTGAAGCTTTCTTT. It codes for CASSVLDGGPFEAFF. The complete variable domain, with remaining parts taken from reference TRBV9 and TRBJ1-1, reads DSGVTQTPKHLITATGQRVTLRCSPRSGDLSVYWYQQSLDQGLQFLIQYYNGEERAKGNILERFSAQQFPDLHSELNLSSLELGDSALYFCASSVLDGGPFEAFFGQGTRLTVV.

The chain has TRBV6-6 and TRBJ1-1; D is uncertain. Germline V gene sequence: CDR1 MNHNY, CDR2 SVGAGI (reference sequence). V was trimmed by 2 bases and J by 3 bases, leaving 4 bases between them. CDR3 length equals 12 residues. CDR3 amino acids: CASSYPDTEAFF. The CDR3 DNA follows: TGTGCCAGCAGTTACCCGGACACTGAAGCTTTCTTT.

The chain employs TRBV14 and TRBJ2-7, with 7 bases fitting TRBD2. Germline V lookup: CDR1 SGHDN, CDR2 FVKESK. V lost 2 bases to trimming and J lost 0 bases; unmatched junction nucleotides: 1. This CDR3 comprises 14 residues. CDR3 region: CASSQSGVSYEQYF. As DNA, the CDR3 is TGTGCCAGCAGCCAAAGCGGGGTCTCCTACGAGCAGTACTTC. Complete variable domain (other parts from reference TRBV14 and TRBJ2-7): EAGVTQFPSHSVIEKGQTVTLRCDPISGHDNLYWYRRVMGKEIKFLLHFVKESKQDESGMPNNRFLAERTGGTYSTLKVQPAELEDSGVYFCASSQSGVSYEQYFGPGTRLTVT.

The chain uses TRBV4-1 and TRBJ2-5; D might be TRBD2 (7 bases). The CDR3 runs to 14 residues. Per the germline V gene, CDR1 is MGHRA and CDR2 is YSYEKL. The V gene lost 3 bases and the J gene lost 11 bases, with 19 bases spanning the gap. The chain's CDR3 is CASSQPGGRREQYF. The CDR3 DNA sequence: TGCGCCAGCAGCCAGCCGGGGGGCCGGCGGGAGCAGTACTTC.

This chain links TRBV5-6 with TRBJ2-7; D possibly corresponds to TRBD1 (6 bases). Trimming left V 7 bases short and J 2 bases short, with 13 bases between. CDR3 length: 13 amino acids. Germline V gives CDR1 SGHDT, CDR2 YYEEEE. The CDR3 region is CASVQGRPYEQYF. In nucleotides, the CDR3 is TGTGCCAGCGTACAGGGAAGGCCCTACGAGCAGTACTTC.

This chain connects TRBV30 to TRBJ1-1; D is unclear. With 2 bases removed from V and 7 bases from J, the gap between germline ends came to 8 bases. Germline V gene data show CDR1 as GTSNPN and CDR2 as SVGIG (reference sequence). The CDR3 consists of 11 residues. DNA for the CDR3: TGTGCCTGGAGTTGGAGCGTTGAAGCTTTCTTT. Protein product: CAWSWSVEAFF. Complete variable domain (other parts from reference TRBV30 and TRBJ1-1): SQTIHQWPATLVQPVGSPLSLECTVEGTSNPNLYWYRQAAGRGLQLLFYSVGIGQISSEVPQNLSASRPQDRQFILSSKKLLLSDSGFYLCAWSWSVEAFFGQGTRLTVV.

In its sample, this clone was seen a few times. The chain combines TRBV11-2 with TRBJ1-2; 8 nucleotides match TRBD1. Germline V lookup: CDR1 SGHAT, CDR2 FQNNGV. Losses at the gene ends were 5 bases for V and 3 bases for J; bases not matched to a gene: 5. CDR3 length: 14 residues. CDR3 residues: CASSPLDRDYGYTF. In DNA form, the CDR3 reads TGTGCCAGCAGCCCATTGGACAGGGACTATGGCTACACCTTC.

The V and J genes are TRBV5-5 and TRBJ2-7; the D gene is possibly TRBD1 (6 bases). CDR1 and CDR2 from the germline V gene are SGHKS and YYEKEE (reference sequence). V shed 3 bases and J shed 4 bases, with 20 bases lying between them. The CDR3 is made up of 16 amino acids. The CDR3 sequence: CASSSAPGTSLYEQYF. The CDR3 nucleotides read TGTGCCAGCAGCTCGGCGCCCGGGACAAGCCTATACGAGCAGTACTTC.

This clone was counted once. This chain joins TRBV21-1 and TRBJ1-1; the table's D call TRBD1 went unverified against the DNA. TRBV21-1 is an annotated pseudogene. The CDR3 runs 16 residues. As DNA, the CDR3 is TGTGCCAGCAGCAAGATCTCACAGGACATGAACACTGAAGCTTTCTTT. Translated: CASSKISQDMNTEAFF.

V is TRBV6-5 and J is TRBJ1-5, with a weak D call TRBD1 (5 bases). The ends were cut back, 6 bases at V and 9 bases at J, with 21 bases in the middle. There are 15 residues in the CDR3. Germline-derived CDR1 and CDR2 are MNHEY and SVGAGI. CDR3 coding DNA: TGTGCCAGCAGCGGGGGACGGTACAATCAGCGGCCCCAGCATTTT. This codes for CASSGGRYNQRPQHF.

The rearrangement links TRBV5-5 to TRBJ1-6; D gene uncertain. V gave up 3 bases and J gave up 9 bases, with 7 bases separating them. Per germline, CDR1 SGHKS and CDR2 YYEKEE (reference sequence). There are 12 residues in the CDR3. CDR3 sequence (DNA): TGTGCCAGCAGCTATATTAGTTCACCCCTCCACTTT. Translated, it gives CASSYISSPLHF. Together with reference TRBV5-5 and TRBJ1-6, the CDR3 gives the full variable domain: DAGVTQSPTHLIKTRGQQVTLRCSPISGHKSVSWYQQVLGQGPQFIFQYYEKEERGRGNFPDRFSARQFPNYSSELNVNALLLGDSALYLCASSYISSPLHFGNGTRLTVT.

The rearrangement links TRBV11-2 to TRBJ1-1; D remains ambiguous. V dropped 4 bases and J dropped 3 bases, with 15 bases sitting between them. Germline lookup yields CDR1 SGHAT and CDR2 FQNNGV. The length of the CDR3 is 15 residues. The CDR3 region is CASSYESYGDTEAFF. The CDR3 region has the DNA TGTGCCAGCAGCTATGAATCCTACGGGGACACTGAAGCTTTCTTT.

A word on this clone: The same CDR3 can be traced to other DNA sequences in this sample. This chain links TRBV5-1 with TRBJ1-1, with D perhaps TRBD1 (5 bases). V was pared by 4 bases and J by 1 base, with 11 bases between. Per germline, CDR1 SGHRS and CDR2 YFSETQ. CDR3 length equals 14 residues. CDR3 loop: CASSPRQRNTEAFF. In nucleotides, the CDR3 is TGCGCCAGCAGCCCCAGACAGAGGAACACTGAAGCTTTCTTT.

V and J are TRBV5-1 and TRBJ2-5, with D unclear. The germline V gene has CDR1 SGHRS and CDR2 YFSETQ. The V end lost 2 bases, the J end lost 4 bases, and 15 bases lay between the germline ends. This CDR3 is built from 15 residues. The CDR3 DNA sequence: TGCGCCAGCAGCTTACTGGAGAGGCTTGGAGAGACCCAGTACTTC. It encodes CASSLLERLGETQYF.